What follows are 19 T cell receptor beta chains derived from one specimen sequenced in a study of T cell responses to AZD1222 COVID-19 vaccine. Sequencing used immunoSEQ multiplex PCR; TCRdb keeps in-frame clones, though not all of them. In the table there are hundreds of thousands of clones, roughly 91% of which are singletons. The input for sequencing was peripheral blood, taken on day 0 of MenACWY control vaccination. The receptors were sampled from an adult in good health.

The chain carries TRBV18 and TRBJ2-1, with TRBD1 matching 8 bases. The germline V gene has CDR1 KGHSH and CDR2 LQKENI. The CDR3 spans 16 residues. The junction had 8 bases not matched to a gene; V was cut back by 0 bases and J by 7 bases. The CDR3 DNA reads as TGTGCCAGCTCACCACCAACCAGGGGGCGCGGGAATGAGCAGTTCTTC. This translates into CASSPPTRGRGNEQFF.

The V and J genes are TRBV7-9 and TRBJ1-3, with 7 bases aligning to TRBD1. The germline CDR1 and CDR2 sequences are SEHNR and FQNEAQ (reference sequence). With V trimmed by 5 bases and J by 2 bases, 6 bases remained unmatched. The CDR3 length is 15 residues. CDR3 protein: CASSLQGVTGNTIYF. CDR3 sequence (DNA): TGTGCCAGCAGCCTTCAGGGGGTCACTGGAAACACCATATATTTT.

This clone was observed a handful of times. The chain combines TRBV6-2 or TRBV6-3 with TRBJ1-1, with D hard to call. CDR3 length: 14 amino acids. Trimming took off 0 bases at V and 3 bases at J, with 8 bases between the two ends. CDR1 and CDR2 from the germline V gene are MNHEY and SVGEGT. The CDR3 is CASSYSHSYTEAFF. CDR3 coding DNA: TGTGCCAGCAGTTACTCCCACAGCTACACTGAAGCTTTCTTT.

V is TRBV5-4 and J is TRBJ1-2; 7 bases line up with TRBD1. The CDR3 covers 13 residues. V lost 0 bases, J lost 7 bases, and 3 bases stayed unmatched. CDR1 is SGHNT, CDR2 YYREEE, per germline (reference sequence). The CDR3 DNA reads TGTGCCAGCAGCTTGGACAGGGGTGGTGGCTACACCTTC. It encodes CASSLDRGGGYTF. The full variable domain, with the rest looked up from reference TRBV5-4 and TRBJ1-2, is ETGVTQSPTHLIKTRGQQVTLRCSSQSGHNTVSWYQQALGQGPQFIFQYYREEENGRGNFPPRFSGLQFPNYSSELNVNALELDDSALYLCASSLDRGGGYTFGSGTRLTVV.

The V call is TRBV2, the J call TRBJ1-6; no clear D. The CDR3 runs to 15 residues. V was cut by 3 bases and J by 0 bases, with 6 bases left in between. The germline CDR1 and CDR2 sequences are SNHLY and FYNNEI. The CDR3, as DNA: TGTGCCAGCAGTGATCAGGTCTCCTATAATTCACCCCTCCACTTT. This encodes CASSDQVSYNSPLHF.

The J gene is TRBJ1-4, the V gene TRBV30; no firm D call. This CDR3 spans 16 amino acids. V dropped 0 bases and J dropped 5 bases, with 16 bases sitting between them. CDR1 and CDR2 from the germline V gene are GTSNPN and SVGIG (reference sequence). The CDR3 protein is CAWSVWTFGVNEKLFF. CDR3 DNA sequence: TGTGCCTGGAGTGTATGGACCTTCGGGGTAAATGAAAAACTGTTTTTT.

The genes are TRBV28 and TRBJ1-3, with unresolved D. The V and J ends lost 8 bases and 1 base respectively, with 18 bases between them. The CDR3 consists of 16 residues. Germline V gene sequence: CDR1 MDHEN, CDR2 SYDVKM. Here the CDR3 reads CASSLTRRTSGNTIYF. The CDR3 bases are TGTGCCAGCTCGCTTACTCGAAGGACGTCTGGAAACACCATATATTTT. The variable domain in full, completed from reference TRBV28 and TRBJ1-3, reads DVKVTQSSRYLVKRTGEKVFLECVQDMDHENMFWYRQDPGLGLRLIYFSYDVKMKEKGDIPEGYSVSREKKERFSLILESASTNQTSMYLCASSLTRRTSGNTIYFGEGSWLTVV.

The chain combines TRBV15 with TRBJ1-1; D is uncertain. This CDR3 has 14 residues. Germline CDR1 reads LNHNV; CDR2 reads YYDKDF (reference sequence). V dropped 0 bases and J dropped 4 bases, with 9 bases sitting between them. The CDR3 protein is CATSRERVITEAFF. CDR3 bases: TGTGCCACCAGCAGAGAACGTGTTATCACTGAAGCTTTCTTT.

V is TRBV4-2 and J is TRBJ2-1; 8 bases map to TRBD2. V was clipped by 4 bases and J by 2 bases; unmatched bases: 7. Germline CDR1 reads LGHNA; CDR2 reads YNFKEQ. The CDR3 is 16 residues long. The CDR3 loop is CASSLGGLETYNEQFF. The DNA of the CDR3 is TGTGCCAGCAGCCTGGGGGGACTAGAGACCTACAATGAGCAGTTCTTC.

The chain carries TRBV6-5 and TRBJ1-5; perhaps TRBD1 as D (6 bases). The CDR3 is made up of 15 amino acids. In germline, CDR1 is MNHEY, CDR2 SVGAGI. The ends were cut back, 6 bases at V and 7 bases at J, with 19 bases in the middle. The CDR3 DNA sequence: TGTGCCAGCAGAGGGGACACCCCGGGAGGACAGCCCCAGCATTTT. This gives the protein CASRGDTPGGQPQHF.

This clone appeared a single time. This sequence joins TRBV18 and TRBJ2-5; a possible D gene is TRBD2 (5 bases). The germline V gene has CDR1 KGHSH and CDR2 LQKENI. Trimming took off 2 bases at V and 2 bases at J, with 12 bases between the two ends. The CDR3 has 15 amino acids. The CDR3 nucleotides are TGTGCCAGCTCACCAAGTATTCCGGGACAAGAGACCCAGTACTTC. It yields the protein CASSPSIPGQETQYF.

The CDR3, as DNA: TGTGCCAGCAGCCCACCCCCCCGATACGAGCAGTACTTC. It specifies CASSPPPRYEQYF. This rearrangement joins TRBV28 to TRBJ2-7; D gene unclear. The CDR3 is made up of 13 amino acids. Trimming removed 6 bases from V and 4 bases from J, with 13 bases in between. From germline, CDR1 is MDHEN and CDR2 SYDVKM. The full variable domain, in which reference TRBV28 and TRBJ2-7 provide the parts outside the CDR3, is DVKVTQSSRYLVKRTGEKVFLECVQDMDHENMFWYRQDPGLGLRLIYFSYDVKMKEKGDIPEGYSVSREKKERFSLILESASTNQTSMYLCASSPPPRYEQYFGPGTRLTVT.

The chain is built from TRBV7-2 and TRBJ2-3; the match to TRBD2 covers 10 bases. Unmatched junction bases numbered 9, after V lost 1 base and J lost 2 bases. This CDR3 spans 18 amino acids. Germline V gives CDR1 SGHTA, CDR2 FQGNSA. CDR3 nucleotide sequence: TGTGCCAGCAGCTTAGTCGCGTCTAGCGGGGGCTACACAGATACGCAGTATTTT. This encodes CASSLVASSGGYTDTQYF.

V is TRBV20-1 and J is TRBJ1-1; no reliable D call. There are 11 residues in the CDR3. The V gene's germline CDR1 is DFQATT and CDR2 SNEGSKA (reference sequence). The CDR3 region has the DNA TGCAGCGCGGGCTTGAACACTGAAGCTTTCTTT. Its translation is CSAGLNTEAFF.

A note on this clone: Additional DNA sequences in this sample encode the identical CDR3. The chain is built from TRBV5-1 and TRBJ2-1, with TRBD1 matching over 9 bases. CDR1 is SGHRS, CDR2 YFSETQ, per germline. This CDR3 contains 15 residues. Losses at the gene ends were 4 bases for V and 1 base for J; bases not matched to a gene: 3. The CDR3 DNA reads TGCGCCAGCAGCCTGACAGGGGGGTCCTACAATGAGCAGTTCTTC. It specifies CASSLTGGSYNEQFF.

The chain couples TRBV5-1 to TRBJ1-5; 7 bases fit TRBD1. V gave up 1 base and J gave up 0 bases; unmatched junction bases: 1. The CDR3 length is 15 residues. Germline CDR1 SGHRS, CDR2 YFSETQ. CDR3 sequence (DNA): TGCGCCAGCAGCTTGACAGGGGATAGCAATCAGCCCCAGCATTTT. Its protein product is CASSLTGDSNQPQHF.

This chain links TRBV5-1 with TRBJ2-2; TRBD2 matches 10 bases. The V segment lost 1 base and the J segment 5 bases; nucleotides outside the gene matches: 2. The CDR3 sequence is 15 residues long. The germline V gene encodes CDR1 SGHRS and CDR2 YFSETQ. The CDR3 region is CASSLTSGVTGELFF. The CDR3, as DNA: TGCGCCAGCAGCTTGACTAGCGGGGTGACCGGGGAGCTGTTTTTT. Using reference TRBV5-1 and TRBJ2-2 for the parts outside the CDR3, the full variable domain is KAGVTQTPRYLIKTRGQQVTLSCSPISGHRSVSWYQQTPGQGLQFLFEYFSETQRNKGNFPGRFSGRQFSNSRSEMNVSTLELGDSALYLCASSLTSGVTGELFFGEGSRLTVL.

The V and J genes are TRBV6-1 and TRBJ1-5, with a possible D match to TRBD1 (5 bases). The ends were cut back, 0 bases at V and 6 bases at J, with 12 bases in the middle. CDR1 is MNHNS, CDR2 SASEGT, per germline. CDR3 length: 15 amino acids. CDR3 DNA sequence: TGTGCCAGCAGTGAAGCGCAAGGGGCGCGTCAGCCCCAGCATTTT. Its translation is CASSEAQGARQPQHF.

This chain uses TRBV3-1 (or the pseudogene TRBV3-2) with TRBJ2-2; 7 bases are shared with TRBD2. Trimming at V came to 10 bases and at J to 5 bases, leaving 7 bases not matched to a gene. Germline CDR1 is LGHDT and CDR2 is YNNKEL (reference sequence). The CDR3 has 13 residues. CDR3 residues: CATGRGSTGELFF. DNA for the CDR3: TGTGCCACCGGGCGGGGGAGTACCGGGGAGCTGTTTTTT.